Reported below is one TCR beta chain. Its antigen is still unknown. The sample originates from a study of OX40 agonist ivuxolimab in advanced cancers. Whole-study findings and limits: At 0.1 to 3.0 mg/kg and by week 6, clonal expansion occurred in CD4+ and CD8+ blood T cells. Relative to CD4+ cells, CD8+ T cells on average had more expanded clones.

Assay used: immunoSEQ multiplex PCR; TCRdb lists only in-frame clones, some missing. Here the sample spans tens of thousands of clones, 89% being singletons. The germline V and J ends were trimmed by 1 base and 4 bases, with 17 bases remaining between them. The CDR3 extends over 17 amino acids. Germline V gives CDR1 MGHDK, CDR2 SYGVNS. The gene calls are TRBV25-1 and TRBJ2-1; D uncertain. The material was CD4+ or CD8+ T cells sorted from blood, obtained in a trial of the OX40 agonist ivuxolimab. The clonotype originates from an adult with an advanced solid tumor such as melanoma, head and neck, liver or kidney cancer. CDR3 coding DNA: TGTGCCAGCAGTGAATCTTCCCCAAACCCCTTATACAATGAGCAGTTCTTC. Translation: CASSESSPNPLYNEQFF.